Listed below are T cell receptor beta chains from one sample, sequenced in a study of blood T cell repertoires in COVID-19. TCRdb keeps only in-frame clones here, not all; method: immunoSEQ multiplex PCR. The sample lists roughly 190,000 clones; 85% were seen once. Sequencing was done on a sample of peripheral blood. These receptors all stem from a woman in her fifties or sixties with acute or convalescent COVID-19. Each CDR3 is given with its conserved first and last residue. The order of the fields is clone size, J gene, D gene, V gene, CDR3 DNA, CDR3 protein. D genes are given only for firm matches. Clone size is shown for a subset of rows, as once, few, many or a class of expanded clone.

clone size: NA
J gene: TRBJ2-1
D gene: NA
V gene: TRBV9
CDR3 DNA: TGTGCCAGCAGCGTAGGTTCGGTGGTAAGGGGCTTTGGCAATGAGCAGTTCTTC
CDR3 protein: CASSVGSVVRGFGNEQFF

clone size: NA
J gene: TRBJ2-1
D gene: NA
V gene: TRBV7-2
CDR3 DNA: TGTGCCAGCAGCTTAGAAGTCGGTAACAATGAGCAGTTCTTC
CDR3 protein: CASSLEVGNNEQFF

clone size: NA
J gene: TRBJ1-1
D gene: TRBD1
V gene: TRBV19
CDR3 DNA: TGTGCCACGACAGGGCCGGCGGGGATCACTGAAGCTTTCTTT
CDR3 protein: CATTGPAGITEAFF

clone size: NA
J gene: TRBJ1-2
D gene: TRBD1
V gene: TRBV27
CDR3 DNA: TGTGCCAGCGCAAACAGGGGGCTGGGCTATGGCTACACCTTC
CDR3 protein: CASANRGLGYGYTF

clone size: NA
J gene: TRBJ2-2
D gene: TRBD1
V gene: TRBV10-3
CDR3 DNA: TGTGCCACCCGGGACAGGGGTGACACCGGGGAGCTGTTTTTT
CDR3 protein: CATRDRGDTGELFF

clone size: NA
J gene: TRBJ1-2
D gene: NA
V gene: TRBV29-1
CDR3 DNA: TGCAGCGTTGGTGGCGGCAGGGGTTATGGCTACACCTTC
CDR3 protein: CSVGGGRGYGYTF

clone size: NA
J gene: TRBJ2-1
D gene: TRBD1
V gene: TRBV6-2/TRBV6-3
CDR3 DNA: TGTGCCAGCAGTTACATAGACAGGGGGCTCAACAATGAGCAGTTCTTC
CDR3 protein: CASSYIDRGLNNEQFF

clone size: NA
J gene: TRBJ2-3
D gene: NA
V gene: TRBV6-5
CDR3 DNA: TGTGCCAGCAGCCCCGGGTGGCTATCCACAGATACGCAGTATTTT
CDR3 protein: CASSPGWLSTDTQYF

clone size: NA
J gene: TRBJ1-1
D gene: TRBD1
V gene: TRBV5-1
CDR3 DNA: TGCGCCAGCAGCCGTGGACAGGGGAACACTGAAGCTTTCTTT
CDR3 protein: CASSRGQGNTEAFF

clone size: NA
J gene: TRBJ1-5
D gene: TRBD1
V gene: TRBV28
CDR3 DNA: TGTGCCAGCAGTTTATCTGACAGGGGACAGCCCCAGCATTTT
CDR3 protein: CASSLSDRGQPQHF

clone size: NA
J gene: TRBJ2-7
D gene: NA
V gene: TRBV7-9
CDR3 DNA: TGTGCCAGCAGCCGCGGGACTTTCTACGAGCAGTACTTC
CDR3 protein: CASSRGTFYEQYF

clone size: NA
J gene: TRBJ2-1
D gene: TRBD2
V gene: TRBV15
CDR3 DNA: TGTGCCACCAGCAGAACTAGCGGGGGGAACAATGAGCAGTTCTTC
CDR3 protein: CATSRTSGGNNEQFF

clone size: few
J gene: TRBJ2-1
D gene: TRBD1
V gene: TRBV4-1
CDR3 DNA: TGCGCCAGCAGACAAGATGAGGGGGCATACAATGAGCAGTTCTTC
CDR3 protein: CASRQDEGAYNEQFF

clone size: NA
J gene: TRBJ2-1
D gene: TRBD1
V gene: TRBV7-9
CDR3 DNA: TGTGCCAGCGGGGCCGGGACAGGTTCCTACAATGAGCAGTTCTTC
CDR3 protein: CASGAGTGSYNEQFF

clone size: NA
J gene: TRBJ2-5
D gene: TRBD2
V gene: TRBV19
CDR3 DNA: TGTGCCAGTAGTGCCACTGGCGGGAGAACAGAGACCCAGTACTTC
CDR3 protein: CASSATGGRTETQYF

clone size: NA
J gene: TRBJ2-1
D gene: TRBD2
V gene: TRBV3-1/TRBV3-2
CDR3 DNA: TGTGCCAGCAGGCGGACTAGCGGGAGCTCCTACAATGAGCAGTTCTTC
CDR3 protein: CASRRTSGSSYNEQFF

clone size: NA
J gene: TRBJ2-3
D gene: TRBD1
V gene: TRBV28
CDR3 DNA: TGTGCCAGCAGTTCAGGACAGGACACAGATACGCAGTATTTT
CDR3 protein: CASSSGQDTDTQYF

clone size: NA
J gene: TRBJ1-1
D gene: NA
V gene: TRBV27
CDR3 DNA: TGTGCCAGCAGTTTCAGGGCTAGGAGCACTGAAGCTTTCTTT
CDR3 protein: CASSFRARSTEAFF

clone size: NA
J gene: TRBJ2-3
D gene: NA
V gene: TRBV21-1
CDR3 DNA: TGTGCCAGCAGCAACCCTCAGCGGGCCACGACAGATACGCAGTATTTT
CDR3 protein: CASSNPQRATTDTQYF

clone size: NA
J gene: TRBJ1-5
D gene: TRBD1
V gene: TRBV19
CDR3 DNA: TGTGCCAGTAGCGCAGGGGGTGTCGGCAATCAGCCCCAGCATTTT
CDR3 protein: CASSAGGVGNQPQHF

clone size: NA
J gene: TRBJ1-1
D gene: TRBD1
V gene: TRBV5-1
CDR3 DNA: TGCGCCAGCAGCTTCGGACTTAGGACAGGGGTCCGTACTGAAGCTTTCTTT
CDR3 protein: CASSFGLRTGVRTEAFF

clone size: once
J gene: TRBJ2-3
D gene: NA
V gene: TRBV3-1/TRBV3-2
CDR3 DNA: TGTGCCAGCAGCGAGGTAGGCACAGATACGCAGTATTTT
CDR3 protein: CASSEVGTDTQYF

clone size: few
J gene: TRBJ1-1
D gene: NA
V gene: TRBV5-1
CDR3 DNA: TGCGCCAGCAGCTCCCTAGACAGGAACACTGAAGCTTTCTTT
CDR3 protein: CASSSLDRNTEAFF

clone size: NA
J gene: TRBJ1-6
D gene: TRBD1
V gene: TRBV28
CDR3 DNA: TGTGCCAGCAGTTTGGTAACAGGGGGCGATTCGTCACCCCTCCACTTT
CDR3 protein: CASSLVTGGDSSPLHF

clone size: NA
J gene: TRBJ1-6
D gene: TRBD1
V gene: TRBV28
CDR3 DNA: TGTGCCAGCAGTTTTCCCGGGACAGAAATTCATTCACCCCTCCACTTT
CDR3 protein: CASSFPGTEIHSPLHF

clone size: NA
J gene: TRBJ2-2
D gene: TRBD2
V gene: TRBV19
CDR3 DNA: TGTGCCACGAACGGGTTCGGGAGGAGGTACGGGGAGCTGTTTTTT
CDR3 protein: CATNGFGRRYGELFF

clone size: few
J gene: TRBJ1-2
D gene: TRBD1
V gene: TRBV2
CDR3 DNA: TGTGCCAGCAGTGAACAGGGGGCTGACTATGGCTACACCTTC
CDR3 protein: CASSEQGADYGYTF

clone size: NA
J gene: TRBJ2-7
D gene: NA
V gene: TRBV11-1
CDR3 DNA: TGTGCCAGCAGCTTAGTTCTAGGAGAAAGCGAGCAGTACTTC
CDR3 protein: CASSLVLGESEQYF

clone size: NA
J gene: TRBJ1-2
D gene: NA
V gene: TRBV4-1
CDR3 DNA: TGCGCCAGCAGCCAATTACAGGGTTTTGACGGCTACACCTTC
CDR3 protein: CASSQLQGFDGYTF

clone size: NA
J gene: TRBJ2-2
D gene: NA
V gene: TRBV12-3/TRBV12-4
CDR3 DNA: TGTGCCAGCAGTTTAAGAGGCCTCGAGGAGCTGTTTTTT
CDR3 protein: CASSLRGLEELFF

clone size: NA
J gene: TRBJ1-1
D gene: NA
V gene: TRBV24-1
CDR3 DNA: TGTGCCACCAGAGGGGCTGGTACCACTGAAGCTTTCTTT
CDR3 protein: CATRGAGTTEAFF

clone size: NA
J gene: TRBJ1-6
D gene: NA
V gene: TRBV30
CDR3 DNA: TGTGCCTGGAGTGTGGGTTCGGGGGTTACAGCCCCGGCCCGAAGGTCACCCCTCCACTTT
CDR3 protein: CAWSVGSGVTAPARRSPLHF

clone size: NA
J gene: TRBJ2-2
D gene: TRBD2
V gene: TRBV5-1
CDR3 DNA: TGCGCCAGCAGCCCTCCCGGACTAGCGGGAGCCGGGGAGCTGTTTTTT
CDR3 protein: CASSPPGLAGAGELFF

clone size: NA
J gene: TRBJ1-1
D gene: NA
V gene: TRBV4-1
CDR3 DNA: TGCGCCAGCAGCCAAGATCCTGGGCTGAACACTGAAGCTTTCTTT
CDR3 protein: CASSQDPGLNTEAFF

clone size: NA
J gene: TRBJ2-7
D gene: NA
V gene: TRBV4-1
CDR3 DNA: TGCGCCAGCAGCCAAGATCGCGGGTCACACATCATAGGCGAGCAGTACTTC
CDR3 protein: CASSQDRGSHIIGEQYF

clone size: NA
J gene: TRBJ1-2
D gene: NA
V gene: TRBV4-2
CDR3 DNA: TGTGCCAGCAGCCAAGTTAGCCAGGAGGGCTATGGCTACACCTTC
CDR3 protein: CASSQVSQEGYGYTF

clone size: NA
J gene: TRBJ2-7
D gene: TRBD2
V gene: TRBV28
CDR3 DNA: TGTGCCAGCAGTCCCGGACTAGCGGGGGCCTACGAGCAGTACTTC
CDR3 protein: CASSPGLAGAYEQYF